This entry concerns a single T cell receptor beta chain. Its antigen remains unidentified. This sample was taken from a study of Ad26.COV2.S vaccination and SARS-CoV-2 variants. Study as a whole: Once or twice, 56 days apart, Ad26.COV2.S was delivered intramuscularly.

Notes on the study in general: Possibly, TCR breadth and depth analyses underestimated total T cell responses. Breadth measured for non-spike TCRs was similar across vaccine and placebo recipients.

V lost 8 bases and J 4 bases, leaving 9 bases between the germline ends. Germline V CDR1 and CDR2: SNHLY, FYNNEI. This CDR3 has 12 amino acids. Only in-frame clones appear in the TCRdb table, and some are missing; sequencing was by immunoSEQ multiplex PCR. Here the sample spans 300,000 to 500,000 clones, 70% to 90% being singletons. Indicated treatment: roughly 18 received Ad26.COV2.S at low or high dose, single or two shots; about 5 received placebo; per-sample allocation not given. Samples analyzed were those drawn on day 63 after the first vaccine or placebo injection. A Boston adult aged 18-55 years was the donor.

The sample in question was peripheral blood, obtained in a trial of Ad26.COV2.S vaccine versus placebo. The chain links TRBV2 to TRBJ1-3; D is unresolved. This TCR was sampled from a person between 18 and 65 years old who received the Ad26.COV2.S COVID-19 vaccine or a placebo. The CDR3 region is CASRVRGNTIYF. CDR3 DNA: TGTGCCAGCCGCGTAAGGGGAAACACCATATATTTT.